Many counts were recorded for the clone carrying this T cell receptor beta chain. Its antigen remains unidentified. V lost 2 bases and J lost 4, with 6 bases in between. Germline V gene data show CDR1 as SQVTM and CDR2 as ANQGSEA. The CDR3 has 11 amino acids. This record comes from a study of spatial heterogeneity in lung cancer. Findings and limits, study-wide: Higher tumor mutation counts went along with higher counts of expanded intratumoral alpha and beta TCRs.

The sample's time point: sample taken at primary tumor resection. Donors were 72 untreated early-stage non-small cell lung cancer patients. Every molecule of TCR cDNA had its own unique molecular identifier. TCRdb used MiXCR to reprocess the 5' RACE reads, holding one entry per CDR3 protein. The repertoire holds approximately 25,000 distinct CDR3 sequences, with roughly 10% as singletons. The clonotype was recovered from a male donor with early-stage non-small cell lung cancer. The material sequenced was lung tumor tissue, taken at surgery. This rearrangement joins TRBV29-1 to TRBJ2-7; D gene uncertain. Written as DNA, the CDR3 is TGCAGCGTTGAATTGGGGTACGAGCAGTACTTC. Translating it yields CSVELGYEQYF.